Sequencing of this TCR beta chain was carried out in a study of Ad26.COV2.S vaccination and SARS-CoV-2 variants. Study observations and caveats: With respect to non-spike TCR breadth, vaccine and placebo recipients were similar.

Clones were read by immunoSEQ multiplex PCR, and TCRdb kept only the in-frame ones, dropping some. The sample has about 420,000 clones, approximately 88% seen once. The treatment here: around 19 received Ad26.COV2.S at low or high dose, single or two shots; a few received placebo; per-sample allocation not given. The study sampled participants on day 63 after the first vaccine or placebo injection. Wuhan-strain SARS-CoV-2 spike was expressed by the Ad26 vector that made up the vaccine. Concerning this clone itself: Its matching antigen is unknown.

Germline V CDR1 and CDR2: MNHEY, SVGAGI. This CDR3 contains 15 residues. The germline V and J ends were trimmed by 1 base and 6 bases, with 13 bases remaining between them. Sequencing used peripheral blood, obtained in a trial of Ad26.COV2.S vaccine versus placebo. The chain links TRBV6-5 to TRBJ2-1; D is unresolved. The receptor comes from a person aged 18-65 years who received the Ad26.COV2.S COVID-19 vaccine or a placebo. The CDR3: CASSYWAVTSNEQFF. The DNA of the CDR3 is TGTGCCAGCAGTTACTGGGCGGTTACATCCAATGAGCAGTTCTTC.